The next 27 T cell receptor beta chains were all read from a single sample in a study of CD8+ T cells in alopecia areata. TCR sequencing used cDNA made by reverse transcription of extracted RNA. The table came from immunoSEQ multiplex PCR; TCRdb's copy has only in-frame clones and leaves some out. The repertoire holds about 140,000 clones, roughly 50% seen once, with approximately 6.5% in the top ten. This specimen was CD4+ T cells sorted from blood, taken at week 0. The receptors here all came from a human donor with alopecia areata.

The chain carries TRBV27 and TRBJ2-1; 13 bases map to TRBD2. Germline-derived CDR1 and CDR2 are MNHEY and SMNVEV (reference sequence). The trim removed 2 bases at V and 1 base at J, leaving 8 bases unmatched. The CDR3 runs to 19 residues. CDR3 in amino acids: CASSLRLRGLAGSYNEQFF. The CDR3 DNA sequence: TGTGCCAGCAGTTTACGGTTAAGGGGACTAGCGGGGTCCTACAATGAGCAGTTCTTC.

The J gene is TRBJ1-2, the V gene TRBV5-1; D ambiguous. Germline assignment: CDR1 SGHRS and CDR2 YFSETQ. Trimming cost V 4 bases and J 3 bases, with 7 bases left between them. The CDR3 extends over 12 amino acids. In DNA form, the CDR3 reads TGCGCCAGCAGCGGTTTGGACTATGGCTACACCTTC. Its translation: CASSGLDYGYTF.

A note on this clone: Sequence at one end of the junction differs from germline and may be a read error. The chain couples TRBV6-6 to TRBJ2-7, with D possibly matching TRBD2 (5 bases). CDR1 is MNHNY and CDR2 is SVGAGI in the germline V gene (reference sequence). The CDR3 contains 13 residues. CDR3 loop: CASSPGLIYEQYF. The CDR3 DNA reads TGTGCCAGCAGCCCCGGACTGATTTACGAGCAGTATTTC.

This sequence joins TRBV27 and TRBJ1-1, with D tentatively TRBD1 (6 bases). From germline, CDR1 is MNHEY and CDR2 SMNVEV (reference sequence). V was cut by 2 bases and J by 1 base, with 8 bases left in between. CDR3 length: 14 amino acids. CDR3: CASSLRGGNTEAFF. As DNA, the CDR3 is TGTGCCAGCAGTTTACGAGGGGGGAACACTGAAGCTTTCTTT.

The V and J genes are TRBV14 and TRBJ1-2, with TRBD1 matching over 7 bases. Germline loops: CDR1 SGHDN, CDR2 FVKESK. The CDR3 is 15 amino acids. With 4 bases clipped from V and 3 bases from J, the junction kept 8 bases outside the gene matches. This CDR3 is CASSLFEGQHYGYTF. DNA of the CDR3: TGTGCCAGCAGCCTGTTCGAGGGACAGCACTATGGCTACACCTTC.

The chain employs TRBV5-1 and TRBJ1-6; 8 bases align to TRBD1. Germline V gives CDR1 SGHRS, CDR2 YFSETQ. This CDR3 region has 15 residues. V lost 0 bases to trimming and J lost 8 bases; unmatched junction nucleotides: 4. CDR3 protein: CASSLAGGSYSPLHF. The CDR3 region has the DNA TGCGCCAGCAGCTTGGCAGGGGGCTCATATTCACCCCTCCACTTT.

Details on this clone: This specimen includes other DNA sequences encoding the same CDR3. V gene TRBV7-2 combines with J gene TRBJ2-5, with a possible D match to TRBD1 (5 bases). The CDR3 length is 13 residues. CDR1 is SGHTA, CDR2 FQGNSA, per germline. The germline V and J ends were trimmed by 6 bases and 2 bases, with 10 bases remaining between them. The CDR3 nucleotides read TGTGCCAGCAGTTCCAGGGTTCAAGAGACCCAGTACTTC. It translates to CASSSRVQETQYF. Full variable domain (rest looked up from reference TRBV7-2 and TRBJ2-5): GAGVSQSPSNKVTEKGKDVELRCDPISGHTALYWYRQSLGQGLEFLIYFQGNSAPDKSGLPSDRFSAERTGGSVSTLTIQRTQQEDSAVYLCASSSRVQETQYFGPGTRLLVL.

This CDR3 is CASSPGTGNSPLHF. CDR3 DNA sequence: TGTGCCAGCTCACCCGGGACAGGGAATTCACCCCTCCACTTT. The chain links TRBV18 to TRBJ1-6; 9 bases line up with TRBD1. The V segment lost 3 bases and the J segment 7 bases; nucleotides outside the gene matches: 1. Per the germline V gene, CDR1 is KGHSH and CDR2 is LQKENI. This CDR3 region has 14 residues.

CDR3 nucleotide sequence: TGTGCCTGGGAGCGGGGCAGGGGGTCGACCCAGTACTTC. Its protein product is CAWERGRGSTQYF. The V gene is TRBV30, the J gene TRBJ2-5; the D call may be TRBD1 or TRBD2 (7 bases each). This CDR3 is built from 13 residues. Germline V CDR1 and CDR2: GTSNPN, SVGIG (reference sequence). Trimming left V 5 bases short and J 7 bases short, with 17 bases between.

This clone has only a few counts. Other nucleotide sequences from this sample produce the same CDR3. The rearrangement links TRBV30 to TRBJ1-1, with D unclear. The germline gives CDR1 GTSNPN, CDR2 SVGIG (reference sequence). This CDR3 spans 13 amino acids. The ends were cut back, 2 bases at V and 0 bases at J, with 7 bases in the middle. CDR3 region: CAWSKQLNTEAFF. CDR3 DNA sequence: TGTGCCTGGAGTAAACAACTGAACACTGAAGCTTTCTTT.

The DNA of the CDR3 is TGTGCCAGCAGCTATGCCGGGACTAGTGCGAAGACCCAGTACTTC. This codes for CASSYAGTSAKTQYF. This chain connects TRBV7-2 to TRBJ2-5, with TRBD2 identical over 8 bases. V was pared by 4 bases and J by 6 bases, with 10 bases of the junction left unmatched. The CDR3 is 15 amino acids. CDR1 SGHTA and CDR2 FQGNSA come from the germline V gene.

The J gene is TRBJ2-5, the V gene TRBV6-5, with 9 bases fitting TRBD1. With V trimmed by 4 bases and J by 3 bases, 6 bases remained unmatched. This CDR3 is built from 15 residues. Germline-derived CDR1 and CDR2 are MNHEY and SVGAGI. In DNA form, the CDR3 reads TGTGCCAGCAGTTCCCCGGGACAGGGAAAAGAGACCCAGTACTTC. This translates into CASSSPGQGKETQYF.

The chain couples TRBV5-6 to TRBJ2-5; possible D gene TRBD1, 6 bases. The CDR3 contains 18 residues. The germline V and J ends were trimmed by 3 bases and 5 bases, with 26 bases remaining between them. Germline assignment: CDR1 SGHDT and CDR2 YYEEEE. CDR3 coding DNA: TGTGCCAGCAGCTGGGACCGGGGCTCAGGGGATGGGTTCGAGACCCAGTACTTC. Its translation is CASSWDRGSGDGFETQYF.

This clone was counted a single time. The chain combines TRBV11-2 with TRBJ1-5; unclear D gene. V was trimmed by 3 bases and J by 3 bases, leaving 12 bases between them. Germline loops: CDR1 SGHAT, CDR2 FQNNGV. The CDR3 is 15 amino acids. The DNA of the CDR3 is TGTGCCAGCAGCTTTGTAGGAGGATACAATCAGCCCCAGCATTTT. Translation gives CASSFVGGYNQPQHF.

This clone was found a few times. The gene calls are TRBV5-1 and TRBJ1-1, with a possible D match to TRBD1 (6 bases). This CDR3 is built from 17 residues. CDR1 SGHRS and CDR2 YFSETQ come from the germline V gene. V lost 1 base and J lost 1, with 17 bases in between. This CDR3 reads CASSLRIDRTQNTEAFF. In nucleotides, the CDR3 is TGCGCCAGCAGCTTGCGAATAGACAGGACTCAGAACACTGAAGCTTTCTTT.

This clone was found a few times. The chain has TRBV13 and TRBJ2-2, with D possibly TRBD1 on 6 matching bases. This CDR3 is 16 amino acids long. From germline, CDR1 is PRHDT and CDR2 FYEKMQ (reference sequence). V dropped 0 bases and J dropped 4 bases, with 12 bases sitting between them. The CDR3 sequence: CASSLGQGGGTGELFF. The CDR3 region has the DNA TGTGCCAGCAGCTTAGGACAGGGTGGTGGCACCGGGGAGCTGTTTTTT.

The gene calls are TRBV19 and TRBJ1-2; no clear D gene. Germline V lookup: CDR1 LNHDA, CDR2 SQIVND (reference sequence). The CDR3 has 11 amino acids. V lost 6 bases and J 6 bases, leaving 8 bases between the germline ends. The CDR3 sequence is CASRNGDGYTF. As DNA, the CDR3 is TGTGCCAGTAGGAACGGGGATGGCTACACCTTC. The variable domain in full, completed from reference TRBV19 and TRBJ1-2, reads DGGITQSPKYLFRKEGQNVTLSCEQNLNHDAMYWYRQDPGQGLRLIYYSQIVNDFQKGDIAEGYSVSREKKESFPLTVTSAQKNPTAFYLCASRNGDGYTFGSGTRLTVV.

This clone has just a few counts. The V and J genes are TRBV18 and TRBJ1-2; TRBD1 is a possible D gene (5 bases). CDR1 is KGHSH and CDR2 is LQKENI in the germline V gene. The CDR3 has 12 residues. V was cut by 1 base and J by 8 bases, with 8 bases left in between. The CDR3 DNA follows: TGTGCCAGCTCACCACGGGACGGCGGCTACACCTTC. It yields the protein CASSPRDGGYTF.

This chain links TRBV7-9 with TRBJ1-2; unclear D gene. This CDR3 comprises 11 residues. Trimming cost V 3 bases and J 4 bases, with 3 bases left between them. Looked up from germline, CDR1 is SEHNR and CDR2 is FQNEAQ (reference sequence). CDR3 region: CASSFAYGYTF. CDR3 DNA: TGTGCCAGCAGCTTCGCCTATGGCTACACCTTC.

This rearrangement joins TRBV7-2 to TRBJ1-2; D ambiguous. V lost 1 base and J lost 2, with 11 bases in between. CDR1 is SGHTA, CDR2 FQGNSA, per germline. The CDR3 consists of 15 residues. The CDR3 DNA reads as TGTGCCAGCAGCTTAGGAGAGGCCCTGAACTATGGCTACACCTTC. It encodes CASSLGEALNYGYTF.

V usage is TRBV6-6 and J usage is TRBJ2-7; D is unclear. Germline loops: CDR1 MNHNY, CDR2 SVGAGI (reference sequence). The V end was cut by 4 bases, the J end by 3 bases, with 7 bases between. The CDR3 spans 12 residues. CDR3 sequence: CASSFSIYEQYF. For the CDR3, the DNA is TGTGCCAGCAGTTTTAGTATCTACGAGCAGTACTTC.

V and J are TRBV6-1 and TRBJ2-7; D possibly corresponds to TRBD2 (6 bases). Germline V CDR1 and CDR2: MNHNS, SASEGT. This CDR3 spans 14 amino acids. Trimming removed 4 bases from V and 2 bases from J, with 12 bases in between. The CDR3 protein is CASSVGGWPYEQYF. In nucleotides, the CDR3 is TGTGCCAGCAGTGTTGGGGGGTGGCCCTACGAGCAGTACTTC.

V gene TRBV30 combines with J gene TRBJ2-3; D is possibly TRBD1 (7 bases). The CDR3 covers 16 residues. V dropped 0 bases and J dropped 0 bases, with 13 bases sitting between them. Germline loops: CDR1 GTSNPN, CDR2 SVGIG (reference sequence). The CDR3: CAWSVLTGTSTDTQYF. Here the CDR3 DNA reads TGTGCCTGGAGTGTTTTGACAGGGACTAGCACAGATACGCAGTATTTT.

This rearrangement joins TRBV5-1 to TRBJ1-2; TRBD1 agrees at 8 bases. Germline V CDR1 and CDR2: SGHRS, YFSETQ. The CDR3 runs 13 residues. The V segment lost 3 bases and the J segment 2 bases; nucleotides outside the gene matches: 0. The CDR3: CASSSGGNYGYTF. Here the CDR3 DNA reads TGCGCCAGCAGCTCAGGGGGCAACTATGGCTACACCTTC.

V and J are TRBV6-1 and TRBJ1-5; D uncertain. The CDR3 spans 12 residues. The germline gives CDR1 MNHNS, CDR2 SASEGT. Trimming left V 4 bases short and J 6 bases short, with 7 bases between. CDR3 nucleotides: TGTGCCAGCAGTGGAGATTTTCAGCCCCAGCATTTT. This translates into CASSGDFQPQHF.

The chain carries TRBV10-3 and TRBJ1-2; D is unresolved. The CDR3 covers 15 residues. Trimming removed 2 bases at V and 4 bases at J, with 14 bases between. Germline lookup yields CDR1 ENHRY and CDR2 SYGVKD. The CDR3 here is CAISEVVGSLYGYTF. The CDR3, as DNA: TGTGCCATCAGTGAGGTAGTAGGGTCGCTCTATGGCTACACCTTC.

The chain has TRBV7-2 and TRBJ2-7, with 10 nucleotides matching TRBD2. CDR1 is SGHTA and CDR2 is FQGNSA in the germline V gene. This CDR3 is built from 14 residues. The V and J ends lost 3 bases and 4 bases, in that order; junction bases with no gene match: 3. The CDR3 here is CASSFGLAAYEQYF. The CDR3 region has the DNA TGTGCCAGCAGCTTTGGACTAGCGGCGTACGAGCAGTACTTC. Together with reference TRBV7-2 and TRBJ2-7, the CDR3 gives the full variable domain: GAGVSQSPSNKVTEKGKDVELRCDPISGHTALYWYRQSLGQGLEFLIYFQGNSAPDKSGLPSDRFSAERTGGSVSTLTIQRTQQEDSAVYLCASSFGLAAYEQYFGPGTRLTVT.